This entry features one T cell receptor beta chain sequence. These data belong to a study of cytomegalovirus exposure and HLA in healthy donors. The wider study: Clustering assigned over 70% of the approximately 400 genotyped donors to the Caucasian-associated ancestry cluster.

V lost 5 bases to trimming and J lost 2 bases; unmatched junction nucleotides: 8. Germline V gene data show CDR1 as SEHNR and CDR2 as FQNEAQ (reference sequence). The CDR3 is 15 amino acids. Everyone who donated was a healthy bone marrow donor. Primers included in the PCR were 60 Vbeta and 13 Jbeta primers. Assay used: immunoSEQ multiplex PCR; TCRdb lists only in-frame clones, some missing. The sample has nearly 110,000 clones; 65% to 80% are singletons. The chain joins TRBV7-9 to TRBJ1-1; 7 positions match TRBD1. The specimen was PBMCs. The TCR originated in a woman in her 50s in good health and CMV-seropositive. CDR3 DNA sequence: TGTGCCAGCAGCCTAGGACAGGATCCCAACACTGAAGCTTTCTTT. The encoded protein is CASSLGQDPNTEAFF.